One and the same sample provided the 7 T cell receptor beta chains below, sequenced in a study of cytomegalovirus exposure and HLA in healthy donors. The PCR made use of 60 Vbeta and 13 Jbeta primers. This table comes from immunoSEQ multiplex PCR, and its TCRdb copy is limited to in-frame clones, with some not included. The sample yields about 150,000 clones, 60% to 80% seen once. The sample taken for sequencing was PBMCs. The receptors were gathered from a woman in her twenties or thirties in good health and CMV-seronegative.

The CDR3 DNA follows: TGCGCCAGCAGCCCGGGACAAAGATATGGCTACACCTTC. This codes for CASSPGQRYGYTF. V gene TRBV5-1 combines with J gene TRBJ1-2, with D tentatively TRBD1 (6 bases). Looked up from germline, CDR1 is SGHRS and CDR2 is YFSETQ. The CDR3 contains 13 residues. The germline V and J ends were trimmed by 4 bases and 5 bases, with 12 bases remaining between them.

V usage is TRBV21-1 and J usage is TRBJ1-4; the table's TRBD1 call for D was not verified on the DNA. TRBV21-1 is an annotated pseudogene. CDR3 length equals 15 residues. The CDR3 region has the DNA TGTGCCAGCAGCAAAGGGGGCCAGGACCATGAAAAACTGTTTTTT. Protein sequence: CASSKGGQDHEKLFF.

The V and J genes are TRBV7-9 and TRBJ2-6, with D unclear. CDR3 length equals 15 residues. V was clipped by 5 bases and J by 4 bases, with 12 bases between them. In germline, CDR1 is SEHNR, CDR2 FQNEAQ (reference sequence). In DNA, the CDR3 is TGTGCCAGCAGCCCCCTAACCGTGGGGGCCAACGTCCTGACTTTC. Encoded protein: CASSPLTVGANVLTF.

The rearrangement uses TRBV10-1 and TRBJ1-2; D call uncertain. Germline V CDR1 and CDR2: WNHNN, SYGVQD (reference sequence). The ends were cut back, 10 bases at V and 7 bases at J, with 13 bases in the middle. This CDR3 comprises 11 residues. The CDR3 region is CATKRVGGYTF. In DNA, the CDR3 is TGCGCCACAAAACGGGTTGGTGGCTACACCTTC.

The gene calls are TRBV5-1 and TRBJ1-1, with a tentative D call TRBD1 (6 bases). In germline, CDR1 is SGHRS, CDR2 YFSETQ. The CDR3 totals 17 residues. The V gene lost 1 base and the J gene lost 0 bases, with 16 bases spanning the gap. The CDR3: CASSLTGTSSLNTEAFF. In nucleotides, the CDR3 is TGCGCCAGCAGCTTGACAGGGACGTCGTCCCTGAACACTGAAGCTTTCTTT.

The rearrangement links TRBV30 to TRBJ2-6, with 7 bases fitting TRBD1. This CDR3 is 15 amino acids long. The V and J ends lost 5 bases and 0 bases, in that order; junction bases with no gene match: 4. Germline CDR1 is GTSNPN and CDR2 is SVGIG (reference sequence). The DNA of the CDR3 is TGTGCCTGGGGACAGGTGGGCTCTGGGGCCAACGTCCTGACTTTC. Translation: CAWGQVGSGANVLTF.

The V gene is TRBV28, the J gene TRBJ2-3, with a tentative D call TRBD1 (5 bases). The ends were cut back, 3 bases at V and 2 bases at J, with 12 bases in the middle. CDR3 length: 15 residues. Germline CDR1 and CDR2: MDHEN and SYDVKM. The CDR3 region has the DNA TGTGCCAGCAGTTTGTTGGCCAGGGACACAGATACGCAGTATTTT. Protein product: CASSLLARDTDTQYF.